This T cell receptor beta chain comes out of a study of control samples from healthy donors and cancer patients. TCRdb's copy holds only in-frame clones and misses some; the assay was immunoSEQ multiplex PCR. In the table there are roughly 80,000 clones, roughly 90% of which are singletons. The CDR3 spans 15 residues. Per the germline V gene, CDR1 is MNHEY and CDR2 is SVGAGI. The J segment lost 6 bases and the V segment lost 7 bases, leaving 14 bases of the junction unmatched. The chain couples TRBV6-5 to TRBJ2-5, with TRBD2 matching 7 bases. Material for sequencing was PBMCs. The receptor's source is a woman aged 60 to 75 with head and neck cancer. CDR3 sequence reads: CASTPDGLGTKTQYF. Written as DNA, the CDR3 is TGTGCCAGCACCCCTGATGGACTAGGGACGAAGACCCAGTACTTC.